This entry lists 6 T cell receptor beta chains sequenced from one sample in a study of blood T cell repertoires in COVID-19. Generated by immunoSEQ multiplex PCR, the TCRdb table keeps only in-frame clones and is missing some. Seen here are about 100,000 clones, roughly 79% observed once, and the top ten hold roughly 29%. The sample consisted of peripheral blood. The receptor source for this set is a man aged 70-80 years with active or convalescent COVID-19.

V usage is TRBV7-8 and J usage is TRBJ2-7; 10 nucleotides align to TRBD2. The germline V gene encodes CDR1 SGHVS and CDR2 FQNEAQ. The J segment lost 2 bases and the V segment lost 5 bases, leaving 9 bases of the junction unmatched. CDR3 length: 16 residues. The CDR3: CASSPDLAGGAYEQYF. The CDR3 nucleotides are TGTGCCAGCAGCCCCGATTTAGCGGGAGGAGCCTACGAGCAGTACTTC.

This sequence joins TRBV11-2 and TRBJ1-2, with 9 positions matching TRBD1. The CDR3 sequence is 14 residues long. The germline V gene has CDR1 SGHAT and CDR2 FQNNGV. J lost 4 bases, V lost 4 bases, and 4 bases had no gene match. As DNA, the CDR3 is TGTGCCAGCAGCTCACAGGGGGCTGCCTATGGCTACACCTTC. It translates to CASSSQGAAYGYTF. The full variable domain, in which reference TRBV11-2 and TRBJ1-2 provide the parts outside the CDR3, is EAGVAQSPRYKIIEKRQSVAFWCNPISGHATLYWYQQILGQGPKLLIQFQNNGVVDDSQLPKDRFSAERLKGVDSTLKIQPAKLEDSAVYLCASSSQGAAYGYTFGSGTRLTVV.

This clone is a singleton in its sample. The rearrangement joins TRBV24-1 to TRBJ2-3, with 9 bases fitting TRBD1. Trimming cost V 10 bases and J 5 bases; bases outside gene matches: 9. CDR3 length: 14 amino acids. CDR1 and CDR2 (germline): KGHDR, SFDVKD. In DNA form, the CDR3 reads TGTGCCACGGGCCCGGGACAGGGAAGAGATACGCAGTATTTT. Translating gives CATGPGQGRDTQYF.

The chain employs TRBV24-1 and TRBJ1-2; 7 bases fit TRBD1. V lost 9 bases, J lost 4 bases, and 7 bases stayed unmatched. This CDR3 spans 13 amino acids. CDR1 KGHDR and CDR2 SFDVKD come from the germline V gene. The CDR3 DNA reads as TGTGCCACCGGAGGACAGGTATCCTATGGCTACACCTTC. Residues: CATGGQVSYGYTF.

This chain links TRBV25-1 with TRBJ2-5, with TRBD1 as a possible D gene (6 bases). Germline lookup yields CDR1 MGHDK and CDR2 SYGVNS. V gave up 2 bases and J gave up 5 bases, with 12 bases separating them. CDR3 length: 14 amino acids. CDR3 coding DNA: TGTGCCAGCAGTGAACCAGGGGTGGGGGAGACCCAGTACTTC. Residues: CASSEPGVGETQYF.

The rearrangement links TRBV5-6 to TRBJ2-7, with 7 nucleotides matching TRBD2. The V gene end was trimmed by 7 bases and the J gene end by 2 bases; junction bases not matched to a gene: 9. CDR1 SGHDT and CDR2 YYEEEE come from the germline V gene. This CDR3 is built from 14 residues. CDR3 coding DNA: TGTGCCAGCGCCGTGCTAGCGGTTCCCTACGAGCAGTACTTC. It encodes CASAVLAVPYEQYF.